This T cell receptor (beta chain) was documented in a study of OX40 agonist ivuxolimab in advanced cancers. Study-level background: Dose-escalation patients were diagnosed with hepatocellular carcinoma, melanoma, renal cell cancer or head and neck cancer.

Assay: immunoSEQ multiplex PCR; the TCRdb copy retains only in-frame clones and omits some. The table lists 55,000 to 75,000 clones, roughly 90% of them singletons. This clone has only a few counts. Germline CDR1 ENHRY, CDR2 SYGVKD. The J segment lost 4 bases and the V segment lost 4 bases, leaving 7 bases of the junction unmatched. The CDR3 length is 16 residues. V gene TRBV10-3 combines with J gene TRBJ1-1, with TRBD1 matching 12 bases. The sequences come from CD4+ or CD8+ T cells sorted from blood, collected in a trial of the OX40 agonist ivuxolimab. The clonotype originates from an adult with an advanced solid tumor such as melanoma, head and neck, liver or kidney cancer. Here the CDR3 DNA reads TGTGCCATCAGTGGCGGGACAGGGGGCAGGAGCACTGAAGCTTTCTTT. It codes for CAISGGTGGRSTEAFF.